This T cell receptor (beta chain) was identified in a study of blood T cell repertoires in COVID-19. This clone was observed a few times. This table comes from immunoSEQ multiplex PCR, and its TCRdb copy is limited to in-frame clones, with some not included. The table shows under 250,000 clones, with around four fifths occurring only once. The CDR3 length is 14 residues. Looked up from germline, CDR1 is SEHNR and CDR2 is FQNEAQ (reference sequence). V shed 4 bases and J shed 11 bases, with 17 bases lying between them. The rearrangement joins TRBV7-9 to TRBJ1-4; D is unclear. Specimen: peripheral blood. The sequence was obtained from a woman between 70 and 85 years old with active or convalescent COVID-19. CDR3 coding DNA: TGTGCCAGCAGCTCCAATCCCGGGAGTAGGAAACTGTTTTTT. Protein sequence: CASSSNPGSRKLFF.